This T cell receptor beta chain was recovered during a study of early T cells in non-severe SARS-CoV-2 infection. The CDR3 is 15 amino acids. Germline V gene sequence: CDR1 SGHRS, CDR2 YFSETQ. V lost 4 bases, J lost 7 bases, and 13 bases stayed unmatched. Using its own MiXCR run on the 5' RACE reads, TCRdb lists one record per CDR3 protein. Of more than 75,000 distinct CDR3 sequences listed, under 15% were seen once; the top ten hold roughly 5.5%. This clonotype was picked up many times. The clonotype originates from an adult who was a healthcare worker with PCR-confirmed SARS-CoV-2 infection or an uninfected control (not recorded which). Source material: whole blood. The chain has TRBV5-1 and TRBJ2-7, with 8 bases matching TRBD2. This chain's CDR3 is CASSPGNVPGGEQYF. CDR3 DNA sequence: TGCGCCAGCAGCCCGGGGAACGTCCCGGGGGGGGAGCAGTACTTC. The variable domain in full, with the rest retrieved from reference TRBV5-1 and TRBJ2-7, is KAGVTQTPRYLIKTRGQQVTLSCSPISGHRSVSWYQQTPGQGLQFLFEYFSETQRNKGNFPGRFSGRQFSNSRSEMNVSTLELGDSALYLCASSPGNVPGGEQYFGPGTRLTVT.